The clone carrying this T cell receptor (beta chain) was recorded many times. Antigen specificity is unknown. This sample is drawn from a study of blood T cells in healthy people across ages. Study-level findings and limits: CMV infection status of these donors was not known.

This CDR3 comprises 15 residues. Germline V lookup: CDR1 PRHDT, CDR2 FYEKMQ (reference sequence). Germline trimming cut 5 bases from V and 0 bases from J; bases unmatched to any gene: 6. A sample-barcoded 5' primer and a J-beta primer mix were used in a second PCR of about 7 to 12 cycles. Researchers report that a template-switch adaptor with 12 random nucleotides tagged each cDNA molecule. Using its own MiXCR run on the 5' RACE reads, TCRdb lists one record per CDR3 protein. The table has fewer than 1 million distinct CDR3 sequences, 40% to 50% seen once; the top ten hold about a fifth. Healthy Caucasian individuals from Russia aged about 6 to 100 served as donors. Isolated per sample were at least 6.5 million PBMCs.

The chain has TRBV13 and TRBJ2-5, with 7 positions matching TRBD1. Sequencing was performed on blood. The sequence derives from a man aged 55 to 70 in good health. As DNA, the CDR3 is TGTGCCAGCAGCCTACAGGGGAGCTACCAAGAGACCCAGTACTTC. Translating it yields CASSLQGSYQETQYF.